The 17 T cell receptor beta chains given below trace back to one sample, sequenced in a study of blood T cell repertoires in COVID-19. Sequenced by immunoSEQ multiplex PCR; TCRdb stores in-frame clones only, minus some. Here the sample spans 450,000 to 600,000 clones, roughly 90% being singletons. Sequenced input: PBMCs or T cells enriched from blood (not recorded which). All receptors derive from a woman younger than 35 who had recovered from COVID-19.

This clone has more than one count but fewer than ten. The V and J genes are TRBV5-1 and TRBJ2-2; 12 positions match TRBD1. The CDR3 contains 19 residues. J gave up 6 bases and V 9 bases, and 21 bases lay outside the gene matches. Germline loops: CDR1 SGHRS, CDR2 YFSETQ. The CDR3 coding sequence is TGCGCCAACAAGGGATCCCAGGGACAGGGGGCCTTTATATCCGGGGAGCTGTTTTTT. Protein: CANKGSQGQGAFISGELFF.

The chain couples TRBV28 to TRBJ2-2; the D gene is possibly TRBD1 (5 bases). The germline V gene has CDR1 MDHEN and CDR2 SYDVKM. With 5 bases removed from V and 7 bases from J, the gap between germline ends came to 20 bases. The CDR3 has 16 amino acids. The CDR3 loop reads CASSPRLRVVGGELFF. In DNA, the CDR3 is TGTGCCAGCAGTCCACGGCTCAGGGTGGTGGGCGGGGAGCTGTTTTTT.

This clone was seen only a few times. For the CDR3, the DNA is TGCGCCAGCAGCTCGGGACAGGGAGACATGAACACTGAAGCTTTCTTT. This encodes CASSSGQGDMNTEAFF. The V and J genes are TRBV5-1 and TRBJ1-1, with 9 bases that match TRBD1. CDR1 SGHRS and CDR2 YFSETQ come from the germline V gene. V lost 3 bases to trimming and J lost 0 bases; unmatched junction nucleotides: 6. This CDR3 is built from 16 residues.

The rearrangement joins TRBV4-1 to TRBJ1-6; possible D gene TRBD1, 5 bases. Germline assignment: CDR1 MGHRA and CDR2 YSYEKL. V gave up 4 bases and J gave up 10 bases, with 11 bases separating them. CDR3 length: 13 residues. CDR3 sequence (DNA): TGCGCCAGCAGCCCATTAGGGGTGTCACCCCTCCACTTT. It yields the protein CASSPLGVSPLHF.

The chain couples TRBV27 to TRBJ2-7; perhaps TRBD2 as D (6 bases). The ends were cut back, 4 bases at V and 6 bases at J, with 10 bases in the middle. Germline CDR1 is MNHEY and CDR2 is SMNVEV (reference sequence). The CDR3 is 12 amino acids. DNA for the CDR3: TGTGCCAGCAGTTCCCCCGGGGGCGAGCAGTACTTC. Translating it yields CASSSPGGEQYF.

This clone was recorded once. This sequence joins TRBV7-2 and TRBJ2-3; TRBD2 agrees at 11 bases. Germline lookup yields CDR1 SGHTA and CDR2 FQGNSA. Trimming removed 1 base from V and 0 bases from J; junction bases left unmatched: 3. The CDR3 has 17 residues. CDR3 nucleotides: TGTGCCAGCAGCTTAGGGGCTAGCGGGGGGAGCACAGATACGCAGTATTTT. This gives the protein CASSLGASGGSTDTQYF.

The rearrangement links TRBV28 to TRBJ2-1; the match to TRBD1 covers 9 bases. CDR1 and CDR2 (germline): MDHEN, SYDVKM. V trimming: 5 bases; J trimming: 9 bases; junction bases outside the gene matches: 11. The CDR3 runs to 15 residues. The chain's CDR3 is CASSPGTGFVGEQFF. CDR3 nucleotides: TGTGCCAGCAGTCCCGGGACAGGGTTTGTCGGTGAGCAGTTCTTC.

The rearrangement uses TRBV3-1 (or the pseudogene TRBV3-2) and TRBJ1-3; D remains ambiguous. Germline loops: CDR1 LGHDT, CDR2 YNNKEL (reference sequence). The CDR3 length is 15 residues. V dropped 1 base and J dropped 2 bases, with 9 bases sitting between them. The CDR3 region has the DNA TGTGCCAGCAGCCAAGGAGAACCAACTGGAAACACCATATATTTT. It translates to CASSQGEPTGNTIYF.

The rearrangement uses TRBV28 and TRBJ1-1, with TRBD1 matching 8 bases. CDR3 size: 12 residues. Germline CDR1 MDHEN, CDR2 SYDVKM. V was pared by 5 bases and J by 9 bases, with 5 bases of the junction left unmatched. CDR3 sequence: CASSLRDRQAFF. The CDR3 DNA is TGTGCCAGCAGTCTCCGGGACAGGCAAGCTTTCTTT.

This rearrangement joins TRBV5-1 to TRBJ2-2; D remains unclear. This CDR3 is built from 13 residues. Trimming cost V 0 bases and J 4 bases, with 4 bases left between them. Germline values: CDR1 SGHRS, CDR2 YFSETQ. In DNA, the CDR3 is TGCGCCAGCAGCTTGGGTATCACCGGGGAGCTGTTTTTT. Translating gives CASSLGITGELFF.

A single count supports this clone. The chain joins TRBV3-1 (or the pseudogene TRBV3-2) to TRBJ2-3, with TRBD2 matching 15 bases. Germline loops: CDR1 LGHDT, CDR2 YNNKEL (reference sequence). Trimming removed 2 bases from V and 3 bases from J; junction bases left unmatched: 12. This CDR3 contains 20 residues. Here the CDR3 reads CASSQPPGLAGGVITDTQYF. The CDR3 DNA reads TGTGCCAGCAGCCAACCACCGGGACTAGCGGGGGGCGTCATAACAGATACGCAGTATTTT.

The genes are TRBV4-1 and TRBJ1-2, with D hard to call. Trimming stripped 4 bases from V and 3 bases from J, with 15 bases between. CDR1 is MGHRA and CDR2 is YSYEKL in the germline V gene. The CDR3 is made up of 15 amino acids. The CDR3 is CASSPFPGNDYGYTF. CDR3 sequence (DNA): TGCGCCAGCAGCCCCTTCCCGGGGAACGACTATGGCTACACCTTC.

The chain links TRBV4-1 to TRBJ2-3; a weak D match, TRBD2 (6 bases). This CDR3 region has 16 residues. Deletions cut 4 bases from V and 3 bases from J, with 17 bases between. Germline V lookup: CDR1 MGHRA, CDR2 YSYEKL. The CDR3 sequence is CASSLSGLGSTDTQYF. DNA for the CDR3: TGCGCCAGCAGCCTCTCGGGACTTGGTTCAACAGATACGCAGTATTTT.

The chain links TRBV5-1 to TRBJ2-7; 8 bases align to TRBD2. The CDR3 loop spans 14 amino acids. Looked up from germline, CDR1 is SGHRS and CDR2 is YFSETQ. The J segment lost 2 bases and the V segment lost 4 bases, leaving 5 bases of the junction unmatched. CDR3 DNA sequence: TGCGCCAGCAGCGATCGTAGCGGGGCCTACGAGCAGTACTTC. Residues: CASSDRSGAYEQYF.

In nucleotides, the CDR3 is TGTGCCAGTAGTACCGGGACAGGGGGTCTCGGTCAGCCCCAGCATTTT. This translates into CASSTGTGGLGQPQHF. The chain joins TRBV19 to TRBJ1-5; 11 bases map to TRBD1. Germline V lookup: CDR1 LNHDA, CDR2 SQIVND (reference sequence). This CDR3 is 16 amino acids long. J was trimmed by 6 bases and V by 4 bases; bases with no gene match: 8. Full variable domain (rest looked up from reference TRBV19 and TRBJ1-5): DGGITQSPKYLFRKEGQNVTLSCEQNLNHDAMYWYRQDPGQGLRLIYYSQIVNDFQKGDIAEGYSVSREKKESFPLTVTSAQKNPTAFYLCASSTGTGGLGQPQHFGDGTRLSIL.

The chain joins TRBV5-1 to TRBJ1-2; 9 bases are a match to TRBD1. CDR1 SGHRS and CDR2 YFSETQ come from the germline V gene. CDR3 length: 18 residues. V dropped 0 bases and J dropped 5; count of bases not matched to a gene: 14. CDR3 amino acids: CASSLASRGTDRGYGYTF. CDR3 nucleotides: TGCGCCAGCAGCTTGGCCTCGAGGGGGACCGACAGGGGGTATGGCTACACCTTC.

V gene TRBV7-9 combines with J gene TRBJ1-6; D gene uncertain. The ends were cut back, 4 bases at V and 10 bases at J, with 11 bases in the middle. Looked up from germline, CDR1 is SEHNR and CDR2 is FQNEAQ (reference sequence). The CDR3 consists of 13 residues. The DNA for the CDR3 is TGTGCCAGCAGCTCATTATCTACCTCACCCCTCCACTTT. Its translation: CASSSLSTSPLHF. The complete variable domain, with remaining parts taken from reference TRBV7-9 and TRBJ1-6, reads DTGVSQNPRHKITKRGQNVTFRCDPISEHNRLYWYRQTLGQGPEFLTYFQNEAQLEKSRLLSDRFSAERPKGSFSTLEIQRTEQGDSAMYLCASSSLSTSPLHFGNGTRLTVT.